This record looks at one T cell receptor beta chain sequence and its context. Antigen: not known. This entry comes from a study of T cell responses to AZD1222 COVID-19 vaccine. Study-level points and caveats: Clonal diversity may have been underestimated in mostly white British donors.

The CDR3 extends over 12 amino acids. With 2 bases removed from V and 8 bases from J, the gap between germline ends came to 6 bases. CDR1 and CDR2 from the germline V gene are MNHNY and SVGAGI (reference sequence). Sequenced by immunoSEQ multiplex PCR; TCRdb stores in-frame clones only, minus some. Of approximately 110,000 clones in the sample, around 95% are singletons; the top ten hold 2% to 2.5%. The chain links TRBV6-6 to TRBJ1-4; D gene uncertain. The sequence came from an adult in good health. Specimen: peripheral blood, collected on day 0 of AZD1222 vaccination. The CDR3: CASSYRWEKLFF. The CDR3 nucleotides read TGTGCCAGCAGTTACCGGTGGGAAAAACTGTTTTTT.